Presented here are 27 T cell receptor beta chains from one specimen sequenced in a study of human thymus T cells (dated by TCRdb to 2018 to 2021). Thymus tissue was collected as surgical resects that were removed during corrective cardiac surgery. The library came from the immunoSEQ multiplex PCR assay. This immuneACCESS table, as held by TCRdb, lists in-frame sequences with V and J called but not all clones. Of the missing ones, under half trace to an unresolved V gene in checked studies; the others have no known cause. This sample comprises some 130,000 clones, about 95% of them detected only once. 0.02% to 0.03% of the sample is taken by the ten largest. Sequencing used thymus tissue. The receptors originated from a boy under two years old with a congenital heart defect but otherwise immunologically healthy.

The chain couples TRBV4-2 to TRBJ2-7; a weak D match, TRBD1 (7 bases). Germline V gene sequence: CDR1 LGHNA, CDR2 YNFKEQ. The V and J ends lost 2 bases and 2 bases respectively, with 16 bases between them. The CDR3 has 16 residues. The CDR3 is CASSQSRTGGAYEQYF. For the CDR3, the DNA is TGTGCCAGCAGCCAATCTCGGACAGGCGGGGCCTACGAGCAGTACTTC.

The CDR3 coding sequence is TGTGCCAGTAGAGAGGGGGAGGATGGCTACACCTTC. Its protein is CASREGEDGYTF. The chain links TRBV19 to TRBJ1-2; TRBD1 is a possible D gene (6 bases). Between the trimmed V and J ends, which lost 6 bases and 6 bases, there was a span of 11 bases. The germline gives CDR1 LNHDA, CDR2 SQIVND (reference sequence). The length of the CDR3 is 12 residues. The full variable domain, with the rest looked up from reference TRBV19 and TRBJ1-2, is DGGITQSPKYLFRKEGQNVTLSCEQNLNHDAMYWYRQDPGQGLRLIYYSQIVNDFQKGDIAEGYSVSREKKESFPLTVTSAQKNPTAFYLCASREGEDGYTFGSGTRLTVV.

The CDR3 is CASSADTGWDDTGELFF. DNA of the CDR3: TGTGCCAGCAGCGCAGATACAGGGTGGGATGACACCGGGGAGCTGTTTTTT. V is TRBV9 and J is TRBJ2-2, with a tentative D call TRBD1 (6 bases). The V gene's germline CDR1 is SGDLS and CDR2 YYNGEE. The CDR3 runs to 17 residues. V was clipped by 3 bases and J by 3 bases, with 18 bases between them.

This clone has only one observation. The chain employs TRBV12-5 and TRBJ2-5; 7 bases match TRBD1. Looked up from germline, CDR1 is LGHNT and CDR2 is FRNRAP. This CDR3 spans 14 amino acids. V trimming: 2 bases; J trimming: 3 bases; junction bases outside the gene matches: 3. CDR3: CASGLSQGEETQYF. As DNA, the CDR3 is TGTGCTAGTGGTTTGTCCCAGGGGGAAGAGACCCAGTACTTC.

This clone was counted once. The rearrangement links TRBV5-1 to TRBJ2-3; 7 positions agree with TRBD2. The V gene end was trimmed by 2 bases and the J gene end by 5 bases; junction bases not matched to a gene: 5. Germline values: CDR1 SGHRS, CDR2 YFSETQ. The CDR3 loop spans 14 amino acids. This CDR3 is CASSFGRIGDTQYF. DNA for the CDR3: TGCGCCAGCAGCTTCGGGAGGATTGGAGATACGCAGTATTTT.

The chain couples TRBV5-1 to TRBJ2-6; 8 nucleotides line up with TRBD1. Trimming at V came to 2 bases and at J to 0 bases, leaving 4 bases not matched to a gene. Germline loops: CDR1 SGHRS, CDR2 YFSETQ. This CDR3 spans 17 amino acids. CDR3 bases: TGCGCCAGCAGCTTTAGGACAGGGAGCTCTGGGGCCAACGTCCTGACTTTC. It is translated as CASSFRTGSSGANVLTF.

The rearrangement links TRBV27 to TRBJ1-2; D is ambiguous. The V end lost 6 bases, the J end lost 2 bases, and 4 bases lay between the germline ends. Germline-derived CDR1 and CDR2 are MNHEY and SMNVEV (reference sequence). The CDR3 sequence is 11 residues long. Here the CDR3 DNA reads TGTGCCAGCAGCCAGAACTATGGCTACACCTTC. This encodes CASSQNYGYTF.

The chain employs TRBV10-3 and TRBJ1-2; D remains ambiguous. V was pared by 3 bases and J by 8 bases, with 19 bases between. The CDR3 covers 15 residues. Germline CDR1 ENHRY, CDR2 SYGVKD. The CDR3, as DNA: TGTGCCATCAGTGATATACCGGGGTACACTTGGGGCTACACCTTC. Its protein product is CAISDIPGYTWGYTF.

The genes are TRBV6-6 and TRBJ1-1, with 7 positions matching TRBD1. The germline V gene has CDR1 MNHNY and CDR2 SVGAGI (reference sequence). The CDR3 totals 16 residues. J lost 5 bases, V lost 7 bases, and 16 bases had no gene match. In DNA, the CDR3 is TGTGCCAGCACCTACGCCCGAGAACAGGGACAGACTGAAGCTTTCTTT. Encoded protein: CASTYAREQGQTEAFF.

The rearrangement joins TRBV11-3 to TRBJ2-3; possibly TRBD2 for D (5 bases). The CDR3 loop spans 17 amino acids. V was shortened by 5 bases and J by 2 bases, with 20 bases between the two germline ends. Germline V lookup: CDR1 SGHNT, CDR2 YENEEA. The CDR3 region has the DNA TGTGCCAGCAGCCCAGGTCCCCTAGCCTTTTACACAGATACGCAGTATTTT. Protein sequence: CASSPGPLAFYTDTQYF.

CDR3 sequence reads: CASRVGQGATEAFF. The CDR3 DNA is TGTGCCAGCAGGGTCGGACAGGGGGCCACTGAAGCTTTCTTT. The chain carries TRBV2 and TRBJ1-1; 11 bases align to TRBD1. Germline V gene data show CDR1 as SNHLY and CDR2 as FYNNEI. After removal of 6 bases from V and 4 bases from J, the junction contained 4 bases not matched to a gene. The CDR3 loop spans 14 amino acids.

The chain couples TRBV13 to TRBJ2-6, with TRBD2 matching over 12 bases. The CDR3 has 19 residues. V was clipped by 5 bases and J by 0 bases; unmatched bases: 8. The germline CDR1 and CDR2 sequences are PRHDT and FYEKMQ (reference sequence). The CDR3 loop reads CASSLRLAGVISGANVLTF. CDR3 nucleotides: TGTGCCAGCAGCCTAAGACTAGCGGGGGTCATCTCTGGGGCCAACGTCCTGACTTTC.

This sequence joins TRBV7-2 and TRBJ1-4; TRBD1 might be the D (5 bases). Trimming took 6 bases from V and 5 from J, leaving 25 bases between them. Germline V gene sequence: CDR1 SGHTA, CDR2 FQGNSA. This CDR3 region has 18 residues. CDR3 sequence (DNA): TGTGCCAGCAGTCTAAGGCAGGGAAATGTCTCTCTAAATGAAAAACTGTTTTTT. Its protein product is CASSLRQGNVSLNEKLFF.

This rearrangement joins TRBV5-8 to TRBJ1-5; D uncertain. V dropped 4 bases and J dropped 5 bases, with 10 bases sitting between them. Germline CDR1 reads SGHTS; CDR2 reads YDEGEE. CDR3 size: 13 residues. The CDR3 DNA sequence: TGTGCCAGCAGCCCTGGATGGGATCAGCCCCAGCATTTT. Its protein is CASSPGWDQPQHF.

This chain's CDR3 is CASSVEGLAGVDTQYF. CDR3 nucleotides: TGTGCCAGCAGCGTAGAGGGACTAGCGGGGGTCGATACGCAGTATTTT. The chain uses TRBV9 and TRBJ2-3; 14 positions agree with TRBD2. This CDR3 has 16 residues. V shed 0 bases, J shed 6 bases, and the junction held 3 bases outside the gene matches. Germline CDR1 SGDLS, CDR2 YYNGEE.

The chain combines TRBV6-5 with TRBJ2-7, with D unclear. CDR1 is MNHEY and CDR2 is SVGAGI in the germline V gene. With 1 base removed from V and 2 bases from J, the gap between germline ends came to 6 bases. The CDR3 has 13 amino acids. The DNA of the CDR3 is TGTGCCAGCAGTTACTTTGCCGCCTACGAGCAGTACTTC. Protein: CASSYFAAYEQYF.

The chain joins TRBV19 to TRBJ1-2; TRBD1 might be the D (5 bases). This CDR3 is 15 amino acids long. V lost 2 bases and J lost 5, with 15 bases in between. From germline, CDR1 is LNHDA and CDR2 SQIVND (reference sequence). The CDR3 coding sequence is TGTGCCAGTAGTATATTTGGTAAGGGGTATTATGGCTACACCTTC. It specifies CASSIFGKGYYGYTF.

The chain carries TRBV4-2 and TRBJ1-4; D is unresolved. This CDR3 spans 21 amino acids. From germline, CDR1 is LGHNA and CDR2 YNFKEQ. The V end lost 0 bases, the J end lost 7 bases, and 30 bases lay between the germline ends. This chain's CDR3 is CASSQDLMGRSLPQNGEKLFF. Here the CDR3 DNA reads TGTGCCAGCAGCCAAGATCTTATGGGGAGATCATTACCCCAGAACGGTGAAAAACTGTTTTTT.

The chain carries TRBV7-2 and TRBJ2-3; D unclear. Germline loops: CDR1 SGHTA, CDR2 FQGNSA. V was pared by 3 bases and J by 2 bases, with 6 bases between. This CDR3 has 13 amino acids. The CDR3 DNA follows: TGTGCCAGCAGCTTTAGCAACACAGATACGCAGTATTTT. Translated: CASSFSNTDTQYF.

The rearrangement uses TRBV5-3 and TRBJ1-1; D gene ambiguous. TRBV5-3 falls under the ORF class, with uncertain function. This CDR3 is built from 12 residues. Trimming took 4 bases from V and 3 from J, leaving 7 bases between them. The CDR3, as DNA: TGTGCCAGAAGCGTGATCCACACTGAAGCTTTCTTT. Protein product: CARSVIHTEAFF.

The V gene is TRBV28, the J gene TRBJ2-6; 9 bases align to TRBD1. This CDR3 comprises 19 residues. Looked up from germline, CDR1 is MDHEN and CDR2 is SYDVKM. V was clipped by 8 bases and J by 0 bases; unmatched bases: 14. The chain's CDR3 is CASSGGDRAPNSGANVLTF. CDR3 sequence (DNA): TGTGCCAGCTCGGGTGGGGACAGGGCTCCCAACTCTGGGGCCAACGTCCTGACTTTC. Using reference TRBV28 and TRBJ2-6 for the parts outside the CDR3, the full variable domain is DVKVTQSSRYLVKRTGEKVFLECVQDMDHENMFWYRQDPGLGLRLIYFSYDVKMKEKGDIPEGYSVSREKKERFSLILESASTNQTSMYLCASSGGDRAPNSGANVLTFGAGSRLTVL.

CDR3 region: CASSFTERGSGNTGELFF. In DNA form, the CDR3 reads TGTGCCAGCAGCTTTACGGAAAGGGGGAGTGGGAACACCGGGGAGCTGTTTTTT. The chain employs TRBV7-2 and TRBJ2-2; perhaps TRBD1 as D (6 bases). Deletions cut 3 bases from V and 1 base from J, with 18 bases between. Germline CDR1 SGHTA, CDR2 FQGNSA. The CDR3 sequence is 18 residues long.

The table lists this clone with a few counts. The rearrangement uses TRBV5-5 and TRBJ2-7; D is unclear. Deletions cut 0 bases from V and 1 base from J, with 11 bases between. The CDR3 runs 15 residues. Germline assignment: CDR1 SGHKS and CDR2 YYEKEE (reference sequence). This chain's CDR3 is CASSLGRLGSYEQYF. The CDR3 DNA reads TGTGCCAGCAGCTTGGGTCGCCTGGGGTCCTACGAGCAGTACTTC.

This sequence joins TRBV19 and TRBJ1-1, with D maybe TRBD1 (6 bases). Deletions cut 4 bases from V and 4 bases from J, with 16 bases between. Germline V gene sequence: CDR1 LNHDA, CDR2 SQIVND (reference sequence). The CDR3 has 15 residues. The CDR3 region is CASSTQQGVGTEAFF. CDR3 sequence (DNA): TGTGCCAGTAGTACCCAACAGGGAGTGGGCACTGAAGCTTTCTTT.

This clone was seen only once. V and J are TRBV5-4 and TRBJ1-2; 9 bases fit TRBD1. The CDR3 contains 18 residues. CDR1 and CDR2 from the germline V gene are SGHNT and YYREEE (reference sequence). The V and J ends lost 4 bases and 2 bases, in that order; junction bases with no gene match: 15. CDR3 protein: CASSPIISGTGHNYGYTF. The CDR3 nucleotides are TGTGCCAGCAGCCCAATCATTTCCGGGACAGGGCACAACTATGGCTACACCTTC.

J is TRBJ1-5 and V is TRBV28; 7 nucleotides line up with TRBD1. The germline gives CDR1 MDHEN, CDR2 SYDVKM. With 6 bases clipped from V and 2 bases from J, the junction kept 4 bases outside the gene matches. The CDR3 extends over 14 amino acids. In DNA, the CDR3 is TGTGCCAGCAGCGAAGGACAGGGCAATCAGCCCCAGCATTTT. Its protein is CASSEGQGNQPQHF.

The chain recombines TRBV5-1 with TRBJ1-1; D is uncertain. The CDR3 is made up of 13 amino acids. The germline CDR1 and CDR2 sequences are SGHRS and YFSETQ. V dropped 0 bases and J dropped 3 bases, with 6 bases sitting between them. The CDR3 spells CASSLGQDTEAFF. The CDR3 nucleotides read TGCGCCAGCAGCTTGGGGCAGGACACTGAAGCTTTCTTT.